This TCR beta chain was observed in a study of T cells in Graves' hyperthyroidism and ophthalmopathy. Each diagnosis was grounded in clinical symptoms, serum thyroxine and TRAb, thyroid ultrasound, and orbital computed tomography. The V end lost 8 bases, the J end lost 2 bases, and 6 bases lay between the germline ends. From germline, CDR1 is SEHNR and CDR2 FQNEAQ (reference sequence). The CDR3 is made up of 11 amino acids. Study results and limitations: Most thyroid clonotypes with frequency above 0.001 were detected in blood.

Ten or more counts support this clonotype. What it binds is unknown. The investigators amplified TCR beta CDR3 regions from RNA transcripts. TCR CDR3 underwent first-round RT-PCR with the HTBI primer set. TCRdb re-analysed the multiplex PCR reads in MiXCR, keeping a single row per CDR3 protein. This table holds about 510,000 distinct CDR3 sequences, 46% found once. The genes are TRBV7-9 and TRBJ1-1; D gene unclear. Sequenced input: peripheral blood or thyroid tissue (not recorded which). The source of this sequence is an adult woman with Graves' disease, either hyperthyroidism or ophthalmopathy (not recorded which). The CDR3 protein is CASQENTEAFF. In DNA, the CDR3 is TGTGCCAGCCAGGAAAACACTGAAGCTTTCTTT.